The source of this T cell receptor beta chain is a study of blood T cell repertoires in COVID-19. On the study more broadly: Donors in the United States, Italy and Spain gave samples during acute or convalescent COVID-19. T cells, B-cell-depleted T cells, or PBMCs provided the cDNA or gDNA that served as material.

Germline V gene data show CDR1 as MNHEY and CDR2 as SMNVEV (reference sequence). J was trimmed by 4 bases and V by 4 bases; bases with no gene match: 0. CDR3 length equals 13 residues. In the original workflow: Amplifying reference gene primers gave estimates of nucleated cell counts. Sequencing used immunoSEQ multiplex PCR; TCRdb keeps in-frame clones, though not all of them. The D gene and trimming were derived from the DNA, and the V and J assignments and clone size from that table. This sample has about 81,000 clones, with over 75% found just once. The source is a man between 70 and 80 years old with active or convalescent COVID-19. Material for sequencing was peripheral blood. The chain carries TRBV27 and TRBJ2-2; TRBD1 matches at 7 bases. CDR3 in amino acids: CASSYRGTGELFF. CDR3 sequence (DNA): TGTGCCAGCAGTTACAGGGGCACCGGGGAGCTGTTTTTT.